Sequencing of this TCR beta chain was carried out in a study of cytomegalovirus exposure and HLA in healthy donors. The PCR made use of 60 Vbeta and 13 Jbeta primers. The table came from immunoSEQ multiplex PCR; TCRdb's copy has only in-frame clones and leaves some out. Of around 150,000 clones in the sample, approximately 80% were seen once. General study results and limits: Analysis was carried out at a later point, and it linked a missense DCLRE1C variant to TCR beta V- and J-gene trimming.

With 7 bases removed from V and 8 bases from J, the gap between germline ends came to 14 bases. Germline-derived CDR1 and CDR2 are LNHDA and SQIVND (reference sequence). The CDR3 is 12 amino acids. On this clone: The antigen is not known.

This chain joins TRBV19 and TRBJ1-2, with D maybe TRBD1 (6 bases). The sequence was obtained from a male donor in good health and CMV-seronegative. Sequencing was carried out using PBMCs. CDR3 nucleotides: TGTGCCAGTACCGTAACAGGGACCGGCTACACCTTC. Its protein is CASTVTGTGYTF.